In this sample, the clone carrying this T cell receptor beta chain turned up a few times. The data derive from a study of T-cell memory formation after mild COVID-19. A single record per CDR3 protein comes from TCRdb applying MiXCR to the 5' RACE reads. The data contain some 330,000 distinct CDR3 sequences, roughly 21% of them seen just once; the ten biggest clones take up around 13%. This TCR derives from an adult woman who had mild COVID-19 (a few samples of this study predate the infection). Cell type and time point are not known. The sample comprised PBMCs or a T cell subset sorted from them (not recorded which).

CDR3 DNA sequence: TGTGCCAGCAGCCAGGACTCGAGTGGAGACATTCAGTACTTC. Translating it yields CASSQDSSGDIQYF. The chain carries TRBV12-3 or TRBV12-4 and TRBJ2-4, with a possible D match to TRBD2 (5 bases). The CDR3 runs 14 residues. Trimming removed 6 bases at V and 8 bases at J, with 17 bases between.